This is a list of T cell receptor beta chains from one sample in a study of blood T cells in healthy people across ages. TCRdb called the 5' RACE reads again in MiXCR, with one record for every CDR3 protein. The sample shows over a million distinct CDR3 sequences, roughly 43% of them seen only once. The specimen sequenced was blood. These receptors originate from a woman aged 18-29 years in good health. The CDR3 runs from the conserved cysteine through the conserved F or W. The D gene is left open where the match is weak. Only part of the rows carry a size: once, few, many, or a class if the clone is expanded.

v_gene	d_gene	j_gene	abundance	len	CDR3nt	CDR3aa
TRBV11-2	.	TRBJ2-5	.	14	TGTGCCAGCTCTATGAGCAGGGCCAGGGAGACCCAGTACTTC	CASSMSRARETQYF
TRBV29-1	.	TRBJ1-2	.	11	TGCAGCGTTGATCGAGATATCGGCTACACCTTC	CSVDRDIGYTF
TRBV4-3	.	TRBJ2-5	few	16	TGCGCCAGCAGCCAAGATAAAGCAGGGGCGGGAGAGACCCAGTACTTC	CASSQDKAGAGETQYF
TRBV4-3	.	TRBJ2-7	many	13	TGCGCCAGCAGCCAAGGGGCCCTATACGAGCAGTACTTC	CASSQGALYEQYF
TRBV14	.	TRBJ2-5	few	12	TGTGCCAGAAGCCAAGACCAAGAGACCCAGTACTTC	CARSQDQETQYF
TRBV29-1	TRBD1	TRBJ2-3	.	15	TGCAGCGTCGGCTTGGGGACAGGGAGCACAGATACGCAGTATTTT	CSVGLGTGSTDTQYF
TRBV7-2	.	TRBJ1-4	few	15	TGTGCCAGCAGCTCCAGACAGGCCTTTAATGAAAAACTGTTTTTT	CASSSRQAFNEKLFF
TRBV13	TRBD2	TRBJ2-3	.	18	TGTGCCAGCAGCTTCTGGACTAGCGGGGGGTTCCCTGTGTATACGCAGTATTTT	CASSFWTSGGFPVYTQYF
TRBV5-1	TRBD2	TRBJ2-3	.	14	TGCGCCAGCAGCTTACCTAGCGGGGGAGATACGCAGTATTTT	CASSLPSGGDTQYF
TRBV7-2	.	TRBJ2-3	.	14	TGTGCCAGCTCCCCCCGGGTCCGGTTGGATACGCAGTATTTT	CASSPRVRLDTQYF